A selection of T cell receptor beta chains follows, all from one sample in a study of cytomegalovirus exposure and HLA in healthy donors. Libraries were prepared by immunoSEQ multiplex PCR; TCRdb keeps only in-frame clonotypes and omits some of them. The repertoire has 100,000 to 120,000 clones, about 92% of them found once; the top ten carry under 2%. Sequencing was done on a sample of PBMCs. The receptors were gathered from a woman aged 18-29 years in good health and CMV-seronegative. The CDR3 runs from the conserved cysteine through the conserved F or W. The D gene is left open where the match is weak.

d_gene,j_gene,v_gene,CDR3nt,CDR3aa
TRBD1,TRBJ1-1,TRBV29-1,TGCAGTTTGACAGGGGCGGGAACTGAAGCTTTCTTT,CSLTGAGTEAFF
.,TRBJ1-1,TRBV6-5,TGTGCCAGCACCACCATAGGACTCGCGAACACTGAAGCTTTCTTT,CASTTIGLANTEAFF
.,TRBJ2-3,TRBV9,TGTGCCAGCAGCGACAGATCCACAGATACGCAGTATTTT,CASSDRSTDTQYF
TRBD2,TRBJ2-2,TRBV28,TGTGCCAGCGTGATAGCGGGGGCGAACACCGGGGAGCTGTTTTTT,CASVIAGANTGELFF
.,TRBJ1-4,TRBV11-2,TGTGCCAGCAGCTTAGGACACCAAGAAAAACTGTTTTTT,CASSLGHQEKLFF
TRBD1,TRBJ1-2,TRBV7-2,TGTGCCAGCAGCTTAACAGGGGGCCAATACTATGGCTACACCTTC,CASSLTGGQYYGYTF
.,TRBJ1-1,TRBV5-4,TGTGCCAGCAGCTCTAACTTGAACACTGAAGCTTTCTTT,CASSSNLNTEAFF
.,TRBJ2-7,TRBV19,TGTGCCAGTAGTATATTACATCAGGCGGGCTACGAGCAGTACTTC,CASSILHQAGYEQYF
.,TRBJ2-3,TRBV9,TGTGCCAGCAGCGTAAACACCGTTCGAGATACGCAGTATTTT,CASSVNTVRDTQYF
.,TRBJ2-1,TRBV5-1,TGCGCCAGCAGCTTAACGGGGAGCTCCTACAATGAGCAGTTCTTC,CASSLTGSSYNEQFF
.,TRBJ2-1,TRBV11-2,TGTGCCAGTAGCCCTGACAGCAATGAGCAGTTCTTC,CASSPDSNEQFF
TRBD1,TRBJ1-5,TRBV6-1,TGTGCCAGCAGTCCTGGGACAGGGAGACAGCCCCAGCATTTT,CASSPGTGRQPQHF
.,TRBJ1-1,TRBV4-2,TGTGCCAGCAGCCAAGTTCAGGGGATGAACACTGAAGCTTTCTTT,CASSQVQGMNTEAFF
.,TRBJ1-6,TRBV11-2,TGTGCCAGCAGCTTAATGGGGGGAGGTTTCTCCTATAATTCACCCCTCCACTTT,CASSLMGGGFSYNSPLHF
.,TRBJ1-2,TRBV9,TGTGCCAGCAGCAAGGGACAACCAAGGGACTATGGCTACACCTTC,CASSKGQPRDYGYTF
TRBD1,TRBJ2-3,TRBV11-1,TGTGCCAGCAGCCAAGACAGGGGGCCTCCCTATAGCACAGATACGCAGTATTTT,CASSQDRGPPYSTDTQYF